Shown below are 30 T cell receptor beta chains from a single sample sequenced in a study of T cells in Graves' hyperthyroidism and ophthalmopathy. Authors of the study amplified TCR beta CDR3 regions from RNA transcripts. Using the HTBI primer set, a first-round RT-PCR was run on the TCR CDR3. TCRdb re-derived calls from the multiplex PCR reads in MiXCR, one entry per CDR3 protein. The sample lists a few hundred thousand distinct CDR3 sequences, approximately 15% occurring once. What was sequenced was blood. Receptor source: a woman aged 18-29 years with Graves' hyperthyroidism.

This clonotype was picked up a small number of times. The J gene is TRBJ2-1, the V gene TRBV7-7; D may be TRBD1 (5 bases). Germline assignment: CDR1 SSHAT and CDR2 FNYEAQ (reference sequence). With 3 bases removed from V and 5 bases from J, the gap between germline ends came to 14 bases. The CDR3 has 15 amino acids. The CDR3 here is CASSLGREAHNEQFF. DNA of the CDR3: TGTGCCAGCAGCTTGGGGCGAGAGGCCCACAATGAGCAGTTCTTC.

This clonotype has at least ten counts. The chain has TRBV7-2 and TRBJ2-2; D is perhaps TRBD2 (5 bases). The V gene lost 5 bases and the J gene lost 6 bases, with 22 bases spanning the gap. CDR3 length: 17 amino acids. CDR1 and CDR2 from the germline V gene are SGHTA and FQGNSA. CDR3 amino acids: CASSPIGLRRGSGELFF. The CDR3 DNA reads TGTGCCAGCAGCCCTATAGGTTTGCGTCGGGGATCCGGGGAGCTGTTTTTT. Based on the CDR3 plus reference TRBV7-2 and TRBJ2-2, the full variable domain is GAGVSQSPSNKVTEKGKDVELRCDPISGHTALYWYRQSLGQGLEFLIYFQGNSAPDKSGLPSDRFSAERTGGSVSTLTIQRTQQEDSAVYLCASSPIGLRRGSGELFFGEGSRLTVL.

This clonotype was observed many times. The gene calls are TRBV20-1 and TRBJ1-4, with TRBD1 as a possible D gene (5 bases). In germline, CDR1 is DFQATT, CDR2 SNEGSKA (reference sequence). This CDR3 has 13 residues. V was shortened by 6 bases and J by 12 bases, with 20 bases between the two germline ends. CDR3 sequence reads: CSASAGSGFELFF. In DNA form, the CDR3 reads TGCAGTGCCTCCGCAGGGTCAGGTTTCGAACTGTTTTTT.

The sample holds many counts of this clonotype. The V gene is TRBV12-3 or TRBV12-4, the J gene TRBJ2-7, with 10 bases identical to TRBD2. This CDR3 spans 16 amino acids. V lost 0 bases and J lost 4; bases outside the gene matches: 6. For the CDR3, the DNA is TGTGCCAGCAGTTTAGCTAGGCCTAGCGGGAGTTACGAGCAGTACTTC. Translation gives CASSLARPSGSYEQYF.

This clonotype was detected only a few times. A read error may be the cause here, since a much bigger clone is one base away. This chain uses TRBV11-3 with TRBJ2-7; 9 bases line up with TRBD2. J gave up 5 bases and V 4 bases, and 15 bases lay outside the gene matches. Germline CDR1 reads SGHNT; CDR2 reads YENEEA. The CDR3 is 17 residues long. The CDR3 region has the DNA TGTGCCAGCAGCTCCCTTAAGCGGGAGGAACTTTACCACGAGCAGTACGTC. Its protein is CASSSLKREELYHEQYV.

This clonotype was recorded at least ten times. The CDR3 end shows no conserved phenylalanine or tryptophan, and so a read error is likely. The V gene is TRBV6-1, the J gene TRBJ2-5; 8 positions match TRBD2. V lost 7 bases and J lost 4; bases outside the gene matches: 20. CDR1 and CDR2 from the germline V gene are MNHNS and SASEGT. This CDR3 comprises 18 residues. The CDR3 DNA reads TGTGCCAGCACTCCGAAAAGGCTAGCGGGCCGTCAGGGAGAGACCCAGTACCTC. This sequence encodes CASTPKRLAGRQGETQYL.

This clonotype showed up many times. The rearrangement links TRBV12-3 or TRBV12-4 to TRBJ2-3, with TRBD2 identical over 10 bases. The CDR3 spans 15 residues. Losses at the gene ends were 1 base for V and 4 bases for J; bases not matched to a gene: 2. The CDR3 loop reads CASSLGAGGADTQYF. CDR3 nucleotide sequence: TGTGCCAGCAGTTTAGGAGCGGGAGGGGCAGATACGCAGTATTTT.

In this sample, this clonotype turned up many times. The genes are TRBV5-1 and TRBJ2-5, with a weak D call TRBD1 (5 bases). Trimming cost V 3 bases and J 5 bases, with 11 bases left between them. Germline values: CDR1 SGHRS, CDR2 YFSETQ. The CDR3 has 13 residues. This CDR3 is CASSSRQTETQYF. The CDR3 nucleotides are TGCGCCAGCAGCTCCCGACAGACTGAGACCCAGTACTTC.

This clonotype was seen at least ten times. The rearrangement links TRBV7-9 to TRBJ2-2, with 12 bases identical to TRBD2. This CDR3 contains 16 residues. The germline CDR1 and CDR2 sequences are SEHNR and FQNEAQ (reference sequence). J gave up 5 bases and V 6 bases, and 7 bases lay outside the gene matches. CDR3 protein: CASSPPGLAGTGELFF. CDR3 nucleotides: TGTGCCAGCAGTCCCCCAGGACTAGCGGGAACCGGGGAGCTGTTTTTT.

The V call is TRBV4-1, the J call TRBJ2-7, with a possible D match to TRBD2 (6 bases). V shed 3 bases and J shed 4 bases, with 22 bases lying between them. There are 17 residues in the CDR3. In germline, CDR1 is MGHRA, CDR2 YSYEKL. CDR3 in amino acids: CASSHSRAPGTAYEQYF. For the CDR3, the DNA is TGCGCCAGCAGCCATTCCCGGGCCCCCGGGACTGCATACGAGCAGTACTTC.

In this sample, this clonotype turned up many times. The J gene is TRBJ1-5, the V gene TRBV7-2; D is undetermined. The CDR3 loop spans 13 amino acids. CDR1 SGHTA and CDR2 FQGNSA come from the germline V gene. The V gene lost 2 bases and the J gene lost 4 bases, with 6 bases spanning the gap. CDR3 residues: CASSLFWNQPQHF. CDR3 DNA: TGTGCCAGCAGCTTATTCTGGAATCAGCCCCAGCATTTT.

In this sample, this clonotype turned up a few times. CDR3 loop: CASSSPGTETDTQYF. The CDR3 bases are TGTGCCAGCAGCTCCCCCGGGACAGAGACAGATACGCAGTATTTT. The rearrangement links TRBV7-9 to TRBJ2-3; 7 bases align to TRBD1. V trimming: 4 bases; J trimming: 3 bases; junction bases outside the gene matches: 7. From germline, CDR1 is SEHNR and CDR2 FQNEAQ (reference sequence). The CDR3 totals 15 residues.

A few counts support this clonotype. The chain couples TRBV29-1 to TRBJ2-7; 8 bases map to TRBD2. Per germline, CDR1 SQVTM and CDR2 ANQGSEA. The CDR3 totals 12 residues. V lost 2 bases to trimming and J lost 3 bases; unmatched junction nucleotides: 0. CDR3 nucleotides: TGCAGCGTTGAAACTAGCGGCTACGAGCAGTACTTC. Residues: CSVETSGYEQYF.

This clonotype was observed at least ten times. V and J are TRBV6-5 and TRBJ1-2; TRBD1 might be the D (5 bases). This CDR3 comprises 15 residues. Trimming stripped 0 bases from V and 12 bases from J, with 20 bases between. Germline V gene data show CDR1 as MNHEY and CDR2 as SVGAGI. The CDR3: CASSYSVGHERGDTF. CDR3 bases: TGTGCCAGCAGTTACTCAGTCGGGCATGAGAGGGGTGACACCTTC.

This clonotype was detected many times. The chain has TRBV7-3 and TRBJ2-5; D is undetermined. The CDR3 runs 13 residues. Germline V gives CDR1 SGHTA, CDR2 FQGTGA. V lost 1 base and J lost 3, with 6 bases in between. The CDR3 here is CASSLNAEETQYF. The CDR3 nucleotides read TGTGCCAGCAGCTTAAATGCGGAAGAGACCCAGTACTTC.

The J gene is TRBJ2-1, the V gene TRBV2, with 11 nucleotides matching TRBD2. This CDR3 is built from 15 residues. Germline trimming cut 7 bases from V and 6 bases from J; bases unmatched to any gene: 8. CDR1 SNHLY and CDR2 FYNNEI come from the germline V gene. CDR3 protein: CASKLLAGEGNEQFF. CDR3 DNA: TGTGCCAGCAAATTACTAGCGGGAGAAGGCAATGAGCAGTTCTTC.

This clonotype appeared many times. Just one base apart from a much larger clone, this may be a read error. The rearrangement links TRBV12-3 or TRBV12-4 to TRBJ1-2, with a tentative D call TRBD1 (5 bases). Between the trimmed V and J ends, which lost 3 bases and 6 bases, there was a span of 11 bases. This CDR3 has 13 amino acids. The CDR3 DNA follows: TGTGCCAGCAGTTTTCGCAGGGAGGATGGCTACACCTTC. Encoded protein: CASSFRREDGYTF.

The count of this clonotype is one. A much bigger clone sits one base away, suggesting this may be a read error. The chain uses TRBV30 and TRBJ2-2, with a weak D call TRBD1 (6 bases). The length of the CDR3 is 13 residues. Germline V gene lookup returns CDR1 GTSNPN and CDR2 SVGIG (reference sequence). CDR3 DNA: TGTGTCTGGACCCCGACAGGATTCGGGGAGCTGTTTTTT. Protein: CVWTPTGFGELFF.

The chain combines TRBV25-1 with TRBJ2-1; possible D gene TRBD2, 7 bases. The germline V and J ends were trimmed by 8 bases and 4 bases, with 18 bases remaining between them. CDR3 length equals 15 residues. Germline lookup yields CDR1 MGHDK and CDR2 SYGVNS. Written as DNA, the CDR3 is TGTGCCAGCCAGAGGGGGGGGACGGCTTACAATGAGCAGTTCTTC. This codes for CASQRGGTAYNEQFF.

At least ten counts were recorded for this clonotype. The chain recombines TRBV28 with TRBJ1-5; D remains unclear. CDR3 size: 14 residues. Between the trimmed V and J ends, which lost 4 bases and 3 bases, there was a span of 10 bases. Germline V CDR1 and CDR2: MDHEN, SYDVKM. CDR3 sequence: CASSSGQYNQPQHF. Written as DNA, the CDR3 is TGTGCCAGCAGTTCTGGGCAGTACAATCAGCCCCAGCATTTT.

At least ten counts were recorded for this clonotype. V usage is TRBV12-3 or TRBV12-4 and J usage is TRBJ2-5; possibly TRBD1 or TRBD2 for D (5 bases each). The CDR3 runs to 13 residues. The V end was cut by 4 bases, the J end by 7 bases, with 13 bases between. DNA for the CDR3: TGTGCCAGCAGTTCGTGGGGGATTGGGACCCAGTACTTC. Its protein is CASSSWGIGTQYF.

The table lists this clonotype with many counts. The chain is built from TRBV5-1 and TRBJ1-1; D may be TRBD1 (5 bases). This CDR3 comprises 14 residues. Trimming took 2 bases from V and 1 from J, leaving 9 bases between them. Per the germline V gene, CDR1 is SGHRS and CDR2 is YFSETQ. The CDR3, as DNA: TGCGCCAGCAGCTTTATAGGGGCGAACACTGAAGCTTTCTTT. Amino acid sequence: CASSFIGANTEAFF.

This clonotype was seen only a few times. The V call is TRBV20-1, the J call TRBJ2-6, with D possibly matching TRBD1 (5 bases). The V and J ends lost 0 bases and 0 bases respectively, with 9 bases between them. Per the germline V gene, CDR1 is DFQATT and CDR2 is SNEGSKA (reference sequence). The CDR3 contains 16 residues. The CDR3 sequence: CSARDSGHSGANVLTF. As DNA, the CDR3 is TGCAGTGCTAGAGATTCAGGACACTCTGGGGCCAACGTCCTGACTTTC.

CDR3 amino acids: CASNLRGQGNTEAFF. The CDR3 DNA reads as TGTGCCAGCAACCTAAGAGGACAGGGTAATACTGAAGCTTTCTTT. The chain uses TRBV2 and TRBJ1-1, with 8 bases fitting TRBD1. CDR1 and CDR2 (germline): SNHLY, FYNNEI. The CDR3 has 15 residues. Trimming removed 7 bases from V and 5 bases from J; junction bases left unmatched: 12.

This clonotype has just a few counts. A much larger clone differs by one base, so this may be a read error. The rearrangement uses TRBV12-3 or TRBV12-4 and TRBJ1-1; D is possibly TRBD1 (6 bases). CDR3 length equals 14 residues. CDR3 sequence (DNA): TGTGCCTGCAGTGCTGACAGGAGGAACACTGAAGCTTTCTTT. Translating it yields CACSADRRNTEAFF.

The V call is TRBV5-4, the J call TRBJ1-5, with a tentative D call TRBD1 (5 bases). V was trimmed by 1 base and J by 1 base, leaving 12 bases between them. The length of the CDR3 is 16 residues. Germline assignment: CDR1 SGHNT and CDR2 YYREEE (reference sequence). The CDR3 DNA reads as TGTGCCAGCAGCTTGTGGGGGAGTACCAGCAATCAGCCCCAGCATTTT. The encoded protein is CASSLWGSTSNQPQHF.

This clonotype was observed many times. The genes are TRBV28 and TRBJ1-1; 7 bases are a match to TRBD1. The V gene's germline CDR1 is MDHEN and CDR2 SYDVKM. V trimming: 10 bases; J trimming: 1 base; junction bases outside the gene matches: 3. The CDR3 totals 12 residues. CDR3 DNA: TGTGCCAACAGGGGAACGAACACTGAAGCTTTCTTT. This gives the protein CANRGTNTEAFF. The entire variable domain, with the rest obtained from reference TRBV28 and TRBJ1-1, is as follows: DVKVTQSSRYLVKRTGEKVFLECVQDMDHENMFWYRQDPGLGLRLIYFSYDVKMKEKGDIPEGYSVSREKKERFSLILESASTNQTSMYLCANRGTNTEAFFGQGTRLTVV.

At least ten counts were recorded for this clonotype. V is TRBV11-3 and J is TRBJ2-7; TRBD1 or TRBD2 may be the D gene (6 bases each). Germline loops: CDR1 SGHNT, CDR2 YENEEA. Trimming cost V 5 bases and J 0 bases, with 11 bases left between them. This CDR3 has 14 residues. CDR3 in DNA: TGTGCCAGCAGCGAAGGGGGGAGCTCCTACGAGCAGTACTTC. It codes for CASSEGGSSYEQYF. Drawing the rest from reference TRBV11-3 and TRBJ2-7, the complete variable domain is EAGVVQSPRYKIIEKKQPVAFWCNPISGHNTLYWYLQNLGQGPELLIRYENEEAVDDSQLPKDRFSAERLKGVDSTLKIQPAELGDSAVYLCASSEGGSSYEQYFGPGTRLTVT.

This clonotype was detected only a few times. V and J are TRBV7-9 and TRBJ2-3, with D possibly matching TRBD1 (6 bases). This CDR3 comprises 16 residues. The V gene's germline CDR1 is SEHNR and CDR2 FQNEAQ (reference sequence). V dropped 5 bases and J dropped 2 bases, with 17 bases sitting between them. The CDR3 coding sequence is TGTGCCAGCAGCCCAGGGCTAACAGGGAACACAGATACGCAGTATTTT. Translated: CASSPGLTGNTDTQYF.

This clonotype was seen ten or more times. The chain couples TRBV27 to TRBJ1-2, with D possibly TRBD1 on 6 matching bases. The CDR3 runs to 16 residues. The germline V gene has CDR1 MNHEY and CDR2 SMNVEV (reference sequence). With 5 bases removed from V and 1 base from J, the gap between germline ends came to 17 bases. The CDR3 here is CASSPKGVFINYGYTF. CDR3 sequence (DNA): TGTGCCAGCAGTCCCAAGGGGGTCTTTATTAACTATGGCTACACCTTC.